Presented here are 6 T cell receptor beta chains from one specimen sequenced in a study of blood T cell repertoires in COVID-19. Libraries were prepared by immunoSEQ multiplex PCR; TCRdb keeps only in-frame clonotypes and omits some of them. The table shows under 95,000 clones, with around 87% occurring only once. The material sequenced was peripheral blood. The receptor set was obtained from a human donor with acute or convalescent COVID-19. The donor label of this sample is uncertain.

The chain employs TRBV5-1 and TRBJ2-3; 12 bases align to TRBD2. The germline gives CDR1 SGHRS, CDR2 YFSETQ. This CDR3 is built from 15 residues. V lost 2 bases to trimming and J lost 4 bases; unmatched junction nucleotides: 2. CDR3 DNA sequence: TGCGCCAGCAGCTTCGGACTAGCGGGACCAGATACGCAGTATTTT. It yields the protein CASSFGLAGPDTQYF.

The chain links TRBV7-9 to TRBJ1-2; D uncertain. This CDR3 has 15 amino acids. Germline V gene lookup returns CDR1 SEHNR and CDR2 FQNEAQ (reference sequence). Trimming took 0 bases from V and 8 from J, leaving 16 bases between them. As DNA, the CDR3 is TGTGCCAGCAGCTTAGCGGCCCAACCCGTGAGGGGCTACACCTTC. Amino acid sequence: CASSLAAQPVRGYTF.

The chain joins TRBV28 to TRBJ1-6; D perhaps matches TRBD1 (6 bases). Germline V gives CDR1 MDHEN, CDR2 SYDVKM. The CDR3 is 13 amino acids. Trimming took 5 bases from V and 8 from J, leaving 10 bases between them. CDR3 amino acids: CASSRTAHSPLHF. The CDR3 DNA is TGTGCCAGCAGTCGGACAGCCCATTCACCCCTCCACTTT.

This clone has only one observation. This rearrangement joins TRBV5-1 to TRBJ2-3, with D tentatively TRBD2 (7 bases). Germline CDR1 is SGHRS and CDR2 is YFSETQ. Trimming removed 4 bases from V and 5 bases from J, with 17 bases in between. This CDR3 has 15 amino acids. CDR3 region: CASSPLGGVLDTQYF. CDR3 in DNA: TGCGCCAGCAGCCCCCTAGGGGGGGTATTAGATACGCAGTATTTT.

This clone was seen a handful of times. The V gene is TRBV5-1, the J gene TRBJ1-5; 7 bases fit TRBD1. This CDR3 is built from 14 residues. J was trimmed by 5 bases and V by 0 bases; bases with no gene match: 2. Germline assignment: CDR1 SGHRS and CDR2 YFSETQ. The CDR3, as DNA: TGCGCCAGCAGCTTGGAGGGGGCGGATCAGCCCCAGCATTTT. Its translation is CASSLEGADQPQHF.

The chain uses TRBV2 and TRBJ1-1; TRBD1 is a possible D gene (5 bases). CDR3 length: 14 amino acids. Trimming cost V 0 bases and J 11 bases, with 16 bases left between them. Germline CDR1 SNHLY, CDR2 FYNNEI. CDR3 sequence (DNA): TGTGCCAGCAGTGAAGCGCCCCCACCAGGGAGGGCTTTCTTT. This sequence encodes CASSEAPPPGRAFF.